This record looks at one T cell receptor beta chain sequence and its context. These data belong to a study of blood T cell repertoires in COVID-19. On the study more broadly: Acute and convalescent COVID-19 specimens originated in the United States, Italy and Spain. From T cells, B-cell-depleted T cells, or PBMCs came the material, which was cDNA or gDNA.

TCRdb's table, derived via immunoSEQ multiplex PCR, lists solely in-frame clones and lacks some. The sample lists more than 200,000 clones, more than 75% occurring once. Trimming took off 10 bases at V and 0 bases at J, with 17 bases between the two ends. The CDR3 has 15 amino acids. Germline V gene data show CDR1 as SGHAT and CDR2 as FQNNGV. Seattle patient enrollment occurred during active infection, with longitudinal follow-up thereafter. This clonotype was sampled from a man between 45 and 60 years old with COVID-19, enrolled during active disease. What was sequenced was peripheral blood. The chain employs TRBV11-2 and TRBJ2-3; D not certain. CDR3 nucleotide sequence: TGTGCCACTGACACGAATCGAGCTAGCACAGATACGCAGTATTTT. Translating it yields CATDTNRASTDTQYF. Full variable domain (missing parts from reference TRBV11-2 and TRBJ2-3): EAGVAQSPRYKIIEKRQSVAFWCNPISGHATLYWYQQILGQGPKLLIQFQNNGVVDDSQLPKDRFSAERLKGVDSTLKIQPAKLEDSAVYLCATDTNRASTDTQYFGPGTRLTVL.